This TCR beta chain is drawn from a study of CD8 T cells in Susac syndrome. Study context: When their blood was taken, patients with Susac syndrome were therapy-naive, taking corticosteroids, or taking intravenous immunoglobulin alone.

V lost 4 bases to trimming and J lost 0 bases; unmatched junction nucleotides: 0. Germline V gene data show CDR1 as MDHEN and CDR2 as SYDVKM. This CDR3 has 15 residues. The authors reverse transcribed 0.5 to 1 ug RNA with random hexamers. TCRdb ran MiXCR on the immunoSEQ multiplex PCR reads and lists one entry per CDR3 protein. The sample includes more than 150,000 distinct CDR3 sequences, 95% of them seen just once. The V and J genes are TRBV28 and TRBJ2-2; 9 bases align to TRBD1. Sequenced material: CD8+ T cells from PBMCs. This sequence was found in a human donor with Susac syndrome. In DNA, the CDR3 is TGTGCCAGCAGTTGGACAGGGGCGAACACCGGGGAGCTGTTTTTT. Translated: CASSWTGANTGELFF. Full variable domain (outside the CDR3, taken from reference TRBV28 and TRBJ2-2): DVKVTQSSRYLVKRTGEKVFLECVQDMDHENMFWYRQDPGLGLRLIYFSYDVKMKEKGDIPEGYSVSREKKERFSLILESASTNQTSMYLCASSWTGANTGELFFGEGSRLTVL.